This is a list of T cell receptor beta chains from one sample in a study. A single record per CDR3 protein comes from TCRdb applying MiXCR to the 5' RACE reads. The profile shows 40,000 to 65,000 distinct CDR3 sequences, 24% of them singletons. What was sequenced was tumor-infiltrating naive CD4+ T cells sorted from the breast tumor. These receptors were collected from a female donor with breast cancer. CDR3s leave out the opening cysteine and the closing phenylalanine or tryptophan. Each record gives: V gene, J gene, CDR3 protein.

V: TRBV6-1
J: TRBJ2-3
CDR3: ASSALVTQY

V: TRBV2
J: TRBJ1-2
CDR3: ASSVRDRGQGGYT

V: TRBV20-1
J: TRBJ2-7
CDR3: SARWDRAYEQY

V: TRBV10-3
J: TRBJ1-5
CDR3: AISESVVRNQPQH

V: TRBV12-3/TRBV12-4
J: TRBJ2-3
CDR3: ASSPQQGFTDTQY

V: TRBV29-1
J: TRBJ2-1
CDR3: SVEGATLGEQF

V: TRBV20-1
J: TRBJ1-6
CDR3: SASRRANNSPLH

V: TRBV6-5
J: TRBJ1-5
CDR3: ASSSGEQPQH

V: TRBV20-1
J: TRBJ1-1
CDR3: SARKSDRVNTEAF

V: TRBV12-3/TRBV12-4
J: TRBJ1-2
CDR3: ASSLTGFSYGYT

V: TRBV12-3/TRBV12-4
J: TRBJ2-6
CDR3: ATSGVNVLT

V: TRBV10-2
J: TRBJ1-1
CDR3: ASGDRGRATTEAF

V: TRBV29-1
J: TRBJ2-4
CDR3: SVLDRGKNIQY

V: TRBV5-1
J: TRBJ1-1
CDR3: ASSQAGGRTEAF

V: TRBV5-4
J: TRBJ2-5
CDR3: ASKLDRGRGETQY

V: TRBV12-3/TRBV12-4
J: TRBJ1-1
CDR3: ASHRWGTEAF

V: TRBV7-8
J: TRBJ1-2
CDR3: ASTSRAGFILANYGYT

V: TRBV27
J: TRBJ1-6
CDR3: ASSTTLNSPLH

V: TRBV29-1
J: TRBJ1-2
CDR3: SVQGTGNYGYT

V: TRBV20-1
J: TRBJ2-5
CDR3: SARGTAYQETQY

V: TRBV5-1
J: TRBJ2-4
CDR3: ASSLIGLGEKNIQY

V: TRBV6-5
J: TRBJ1-6
CDR3: ASSQTRPSLNSPLH

V: TRBV7-3
J: TRBJ2-3
CDR3: ASSLTGGGHNTQY

V: TRBV20-1
J: TRBJ2-5
CDR3: SAPRPGWETQY

V: TRBV3-1
J: TRBJ1-2
CDR3: ASSQDTRSNYGYT

V: TRBV5-1
J: TRBJ2-7
CDR3: ASSLDRTSGSYEQY

V: TRBV20-1
J: TRBJ2-5
CDR3: SARDNLAVQETQY

V: TRBV3-1
J: TRBJ2-7
CDR3: ASSQDRTGEQY

V: TRBV5-1
J: TRBJ1-2
CDR3: ASSGEVGSGSHGYT

V: TRBV5-1
J: TRBJ2-1
CDR3: ASSLNRGAYNEQF

V: TRBV20-1
J: TRBJ2-7
CDR3: SAEGGGGIVEQY

V: TRBV7-9
J: TRBJ2-7
CDR3: ASSLAGLPSGYEQY

V: TRBV7-9
J: TRBJ2-1
CDR3: ASSRREMLVVVEQF